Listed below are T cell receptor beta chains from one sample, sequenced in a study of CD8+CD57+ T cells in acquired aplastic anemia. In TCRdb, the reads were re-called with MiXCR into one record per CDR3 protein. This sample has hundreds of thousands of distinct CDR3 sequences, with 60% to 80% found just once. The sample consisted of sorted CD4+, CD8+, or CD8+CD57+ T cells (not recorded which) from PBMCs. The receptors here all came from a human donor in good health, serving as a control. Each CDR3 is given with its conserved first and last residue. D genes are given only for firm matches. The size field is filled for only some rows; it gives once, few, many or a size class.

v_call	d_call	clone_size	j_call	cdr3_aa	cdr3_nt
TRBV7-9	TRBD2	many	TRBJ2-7	CASSLSASGGVEQYF	TGTGCCAGCAGCTTAAGTGCTAGCGGGGGGGTTGAGCAGTACTTC
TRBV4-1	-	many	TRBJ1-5	CASSQSGDWGSNQPQHF	TGCGCCAGCAGTCAAAGTGGGGACTGGGGGAGCAATCAGCCCCAGCATTTT
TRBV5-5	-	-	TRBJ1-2	CASSKEGGTNYGYTF	TGTGCCAGCAGCAAAGAGGGAGGGACTAACTATGGCTACACCTTC
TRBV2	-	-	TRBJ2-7	CASSFSTGPGQPQHF	TGTGCCAGCAGCTTCTCGACAGGCCCTGGCCAGCCCCAGCACTTT
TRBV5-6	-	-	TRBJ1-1	CASTRAAQAFF	TGTGCCAGTACTAGGGCAGCACAAGCTTTCTTT
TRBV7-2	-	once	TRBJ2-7	CASSLEGFRSYEQYF	TGTGCCAGCAGCTTAGAAGGATTCCGTTCCTACGAGCAGTACTTC
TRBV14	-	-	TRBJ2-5	CASSLAISDTAAQYF	TGTGCCAGCAGCCTTGCAATTTCGGACACCGCCGCACAGTACTTC
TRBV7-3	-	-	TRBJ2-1	CASSVGEGTAEAERFF	-
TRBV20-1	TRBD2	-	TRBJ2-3	CSAEGTGGRDTQYF	TGCAGTGCTGAAGGGACGGGGGGAAGGGATACGCAGTATTTT
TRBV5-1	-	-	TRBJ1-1	CASSLQENAEAFF	TGCGCCAGCAGCTTGCAGGAAAACGCTGAAGCTTTCTTT
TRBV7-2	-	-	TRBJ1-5	CATSRPGPQDTQYHF	TGTGCCACCAGCAGGCCCGGGCCCCAAGATACGCAGTACCATTTT
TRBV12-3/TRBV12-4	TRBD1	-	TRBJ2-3	CASSETGGADTQYF	TGTGCCAGCAGTGAAACAGGGGGCGCAGATACGCAGTATTTT
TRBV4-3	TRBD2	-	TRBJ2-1	CASSQGTGTSSEQFF	TGCGCCAGCAGCCAAGGGACCGGGACTAGCAGTGAGCAGTTCTTC
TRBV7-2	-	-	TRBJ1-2	CASTTGRGVGDFGF	TGTGCCAGCACCACCGGGCGGGGGGTGGGTGACTTCGGGTTC
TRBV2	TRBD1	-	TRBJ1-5	CASSGDRKEPQHF	TGTGCCAGCAGTGGGGACAGGAAAGAGCCCCAGCATTTT
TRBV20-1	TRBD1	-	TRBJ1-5	CSAQGAGSQPQHF	TGCAGTGCACAGGGGGCAGGGAGCCAGCCCCAGCATTTT
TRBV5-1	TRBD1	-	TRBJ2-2	CASSLGQGARELFF	TGCGCCAGCAGCTTGGGACAGGGGGCGAGGGAGCTGTTTTTT
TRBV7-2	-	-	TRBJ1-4	CASSFPPGREEKLFF	TGTGCCAGCAGCTTTCCTCCCGGCAGGGAAGAAAAACTGTTTTTT
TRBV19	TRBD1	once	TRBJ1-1	CATTLDRGPGNTEAFF	TGTGCCACCACGTTGGACAGGGGACCGGGAAACACTGAAGCTTTCTTT
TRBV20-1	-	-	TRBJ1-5	CSAVVTSGEQHF	TGCAGTGCTGTGGTGACTTCTGGAGAGCAGCATTTT
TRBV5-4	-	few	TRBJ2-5	CASSLGSFQETQYF	TGTGCCAGCAGCTTGGGCAGTTTCCAAGAGACCCAGTACTTC
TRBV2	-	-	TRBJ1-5	CASSRQRGNQQPQHF	TGTGCCAGCAGTCGCCAGCGTGGTAATCAACAGCCCCAGCATTTT
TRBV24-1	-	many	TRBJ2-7	CATSDLTRMSYEQYF	TGTGCCACCAGTGATTTAACACGGATGTCCTACGAGCAGTACTTC
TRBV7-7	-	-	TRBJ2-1	CASSLLDANNEKIF	TGTGCTAGCAGCCTCCTCGACGCCAACAATGAAAAGATCTTC
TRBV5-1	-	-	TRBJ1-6	CATSLAGINSPLHF	TGTGCCACCAGCTTGGCAGGGATTAATTCACCCCTCCACTTT
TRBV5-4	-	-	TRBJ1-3	CASTAGEAGAGNTIYF	TGTGCCAGCACCGCGGGAGAGGCGGGGGCTGGAAACACCATATATTTT
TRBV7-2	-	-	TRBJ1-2	CASSHRGASGYNETF	TGTGCCAGCAGCCATCGGGGCGCTAGCGGATACAATGAGACCTTC
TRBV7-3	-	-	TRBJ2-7	CATSRGDSTYGKYF	TGTGCCACCAGCAGAGGCGACAGTACCTATGGGAAGTACTTC
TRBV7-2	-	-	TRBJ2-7	CASSFAGNRREQHF	TGTGCCAGCAGCTTCGCAGGTAACCGTCGGGAGCAGCACTTC
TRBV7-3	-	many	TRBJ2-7	CASSLSGRVLEQYF	TGTGCCAGCAGCTTATCGGGACGGGTTTTGGAGCAGTACTTC
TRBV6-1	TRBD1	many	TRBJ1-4	CASSEEDRENEKLFF	TGTGCCAGCAGTGAAGAAGACAGGGAGAATGAAAAACTGTTTTTT
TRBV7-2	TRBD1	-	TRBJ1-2	CASSFDRGDYGYTYTF	TGTGCCAGCAGCTTCGACAGGGGGGACTATGGCTACACCTACACCTTC
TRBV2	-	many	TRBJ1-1	CASSYMGPEAFF	TGTGCCAGCAGTTACATGGGGCCTGAAGCTTTCTTT
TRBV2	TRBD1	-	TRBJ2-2	CASSSQTGLALVTGELFF	TGTGCCAGCAGTAGCCAGACAGGGTTGGCGTTGGTCACCGGGGAGCTGTTTTTT
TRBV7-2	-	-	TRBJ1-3	CASSFRPGSGNTVYF	TGTGCCAGCAGCTTCAGACCGGGCTCTGGAAACACCGTATATTTT
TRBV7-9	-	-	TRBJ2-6	CASSLNTGGPDGYVLTF	TGTGCCAGCAGCTTGAATACGGGTGGCCCTGATGGCTACGTCCTGACTTTC
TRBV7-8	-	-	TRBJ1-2	CASSGLSNLHYF	TGTGCCAGCAGCGGACTCAGCAATCTCCACTACTTC
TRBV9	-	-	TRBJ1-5	CASSATEIHQETHF	TGTGCCAGCAGCGCCACTGAGATCCACCAAGAGACCCATTTT
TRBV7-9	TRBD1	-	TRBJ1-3	CASSFKTGPHLLTYF	TGTGCCAGCAGCTTCAAGACAGGGCCCCACTTACTAACTTATTTT
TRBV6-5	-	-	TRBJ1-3	CASGPGDTGAGNTIYF	TGTGCCAGCGGGCCTGGGGATACGGGGGCTGGAAACACCATATATTTT
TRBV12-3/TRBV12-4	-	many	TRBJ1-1	CASSKGYTASEAFF	TGTGCCAGCAGTAAAGGGTACACGGCTTCTGAAGCTTTCTTT
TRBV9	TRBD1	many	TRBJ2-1	CASSATGAYNEQFF	TGTGCCAGCAGCGCAACAGGGGCTTACAATGAGCAGTTCTTC
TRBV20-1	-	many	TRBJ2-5	CSASPGQWETQYF	TGCAGTGCTAGTCCCGGGCAGTGGGAGACCCAGTACTTC
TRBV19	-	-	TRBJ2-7	CASSTAGSYEQYF	TGTGCCAGTAGTACGGCCGGGAGCTACGAGCAGTACTTC
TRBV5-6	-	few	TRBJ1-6	CASSLGVAGLGYPPLHF	TGCGCCAGCAGCTTGGGTGTGGCGGGGCTCGGCTATCCACCCCTCCACTTT
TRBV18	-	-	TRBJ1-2	CASSTGAYDGYTF	TGTGCCAGCTCAACGGGCGCTTACGATGGCTACACCTTC
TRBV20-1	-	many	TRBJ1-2	CSARRGFLEGYTF	TGCAGTGCTAGAAGAGGGTTTTTGGAAGGCTACACCTTC
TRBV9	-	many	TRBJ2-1	CASSVAGIEQFF	TGTGCCAGCAGCGTAGCAGGTATCGAGCAGTTCTTC